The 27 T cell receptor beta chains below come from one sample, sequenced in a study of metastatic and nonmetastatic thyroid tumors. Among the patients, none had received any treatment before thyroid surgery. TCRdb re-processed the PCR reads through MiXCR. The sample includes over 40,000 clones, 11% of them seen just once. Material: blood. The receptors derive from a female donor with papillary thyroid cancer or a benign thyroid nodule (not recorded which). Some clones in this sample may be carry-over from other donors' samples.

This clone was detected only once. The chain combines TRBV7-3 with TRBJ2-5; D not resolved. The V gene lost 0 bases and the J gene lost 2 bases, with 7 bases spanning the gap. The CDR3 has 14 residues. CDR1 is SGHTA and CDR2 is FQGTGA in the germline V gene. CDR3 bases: TGTGCCAGCAGCTTAACGTGTCGGCAAGAGACCCAGTACTTC. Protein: CASSLTCRQETQYF.

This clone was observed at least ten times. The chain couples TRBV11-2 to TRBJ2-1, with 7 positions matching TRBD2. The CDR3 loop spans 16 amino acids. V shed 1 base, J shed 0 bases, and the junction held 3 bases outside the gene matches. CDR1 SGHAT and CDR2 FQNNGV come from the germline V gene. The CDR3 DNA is TGTGCCAGCAGCTTAGGAGCGGGAAGCTCCTACAATGAGCAGTTCTTC. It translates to CASSLGAGSSYNEQFF. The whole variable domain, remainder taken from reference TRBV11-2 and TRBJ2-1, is EAGVAQSPRYKIIEKRQSVAFWCNPISGHATLYWYQQILGQGPKLLIQFQNNGVVDDSQLPKDRFSAERLKGVDSTLKIQPAKLEDSAVYLCASSLGAGSSYNEQFFGPGTRLTVL.

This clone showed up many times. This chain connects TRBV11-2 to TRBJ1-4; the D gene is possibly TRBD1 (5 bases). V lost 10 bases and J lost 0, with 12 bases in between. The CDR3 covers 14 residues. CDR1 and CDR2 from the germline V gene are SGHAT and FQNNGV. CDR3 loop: CATGDSSTNEKLFF. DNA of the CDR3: TGTGCCACCGGCGACAGTTCAACTAATGAAAAACTGTTTTTT.

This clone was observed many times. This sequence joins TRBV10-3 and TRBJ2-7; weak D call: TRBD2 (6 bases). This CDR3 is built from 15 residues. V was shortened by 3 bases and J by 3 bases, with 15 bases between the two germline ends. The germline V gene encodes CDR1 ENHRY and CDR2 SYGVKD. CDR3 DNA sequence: TGTGCCATCAGTGAAGTGGAGGGAGGCTTCTACGAGCAGTACTTC. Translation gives CAISEVEGGFYEQYF.

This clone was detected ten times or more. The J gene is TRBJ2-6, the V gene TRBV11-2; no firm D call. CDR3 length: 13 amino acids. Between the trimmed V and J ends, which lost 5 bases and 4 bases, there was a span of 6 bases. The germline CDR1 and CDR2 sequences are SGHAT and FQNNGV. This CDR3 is CASSPRGANVLTF. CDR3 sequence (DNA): TGTGCCAGCAGCCCCCGGGGGGCCAACGTCCTGACTTTC.

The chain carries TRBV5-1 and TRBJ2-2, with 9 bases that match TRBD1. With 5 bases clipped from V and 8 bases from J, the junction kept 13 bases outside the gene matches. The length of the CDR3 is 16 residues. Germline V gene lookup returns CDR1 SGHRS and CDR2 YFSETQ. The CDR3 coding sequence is TGCGCCAGCAGGAATCCGGGACAGGGCACTTCTGGGGAGCTGTTTTTT. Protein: CASRNPGQGTSGELFF.

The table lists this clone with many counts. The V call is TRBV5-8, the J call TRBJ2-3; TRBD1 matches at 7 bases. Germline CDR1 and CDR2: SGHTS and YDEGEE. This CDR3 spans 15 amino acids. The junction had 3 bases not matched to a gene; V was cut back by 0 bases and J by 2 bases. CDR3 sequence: CASSLEGAHTDTQYF. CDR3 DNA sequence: TGTGCCAGCAGCTTGGAGGGGGCCCACACAGATACGCAGTATTTT.

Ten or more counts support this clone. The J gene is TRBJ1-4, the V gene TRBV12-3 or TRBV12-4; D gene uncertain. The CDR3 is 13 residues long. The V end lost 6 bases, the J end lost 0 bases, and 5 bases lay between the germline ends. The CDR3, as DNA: TGTGCCAGCAGAGACACAACTAATGAAAAACTGTTTTTT. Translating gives CASRDTTNEKLFF.

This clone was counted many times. CDR3 DNA: TGTGCCAGCAGCTTTCGGGACAGGGGAAACACTGAAGCTTTCTTT. Protein product: CASSFRDRGNTEAFF. This chain uses TRBV12-3 or TRBV12-4 with TRBJ1-1, with 10 bases matching TRBD1. After removal of 6 bases from V and 2 bases from J, the junction contained 6 bases not matched to a gene. The CDR3 totals 15 residues.

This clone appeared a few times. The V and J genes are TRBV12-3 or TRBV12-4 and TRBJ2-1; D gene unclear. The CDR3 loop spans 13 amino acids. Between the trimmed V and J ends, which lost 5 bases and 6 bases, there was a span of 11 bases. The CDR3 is CASSPGRVNEQFF. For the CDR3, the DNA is TGTGCCAGCAGTCCCGGACGGGTCAATGAGCAGTTCTTC.

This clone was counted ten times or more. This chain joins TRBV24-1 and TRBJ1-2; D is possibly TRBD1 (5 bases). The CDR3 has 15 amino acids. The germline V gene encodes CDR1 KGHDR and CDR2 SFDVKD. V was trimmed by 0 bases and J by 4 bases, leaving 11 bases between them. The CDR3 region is CATSDLQGRGYGYTF. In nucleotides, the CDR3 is TGTGCCACCAGTGATTTGCAAGGGAGGGGCTATGGCTACACCTTC.

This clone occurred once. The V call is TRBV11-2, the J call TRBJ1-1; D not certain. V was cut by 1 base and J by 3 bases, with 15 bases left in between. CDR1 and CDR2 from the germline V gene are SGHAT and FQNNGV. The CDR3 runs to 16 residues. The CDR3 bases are TGTGCCAGCAGCTTAGGTCCGGGCACCGGGGACACTGAAGCTTTCTTT. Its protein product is CASSLGPGTGDTEAFF.

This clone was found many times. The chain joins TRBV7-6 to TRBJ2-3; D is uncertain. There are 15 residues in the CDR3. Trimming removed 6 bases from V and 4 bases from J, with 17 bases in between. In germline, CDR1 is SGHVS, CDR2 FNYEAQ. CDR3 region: CASRLTGVGPDTQYF. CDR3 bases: TGTGCCAGCAGACTAACCGGAGTAGGACCAGATACGCAGTATTTT.

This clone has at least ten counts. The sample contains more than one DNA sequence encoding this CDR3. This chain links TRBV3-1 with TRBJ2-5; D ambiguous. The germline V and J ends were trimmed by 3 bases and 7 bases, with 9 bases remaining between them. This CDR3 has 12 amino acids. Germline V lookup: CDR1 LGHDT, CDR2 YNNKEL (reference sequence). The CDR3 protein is CASSHAVGTQYF. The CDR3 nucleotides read TGTGCCAGCAGCCATGCCGTAGGGACCCAGTACTTC.

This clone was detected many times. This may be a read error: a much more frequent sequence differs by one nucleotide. Here the CDR3 reads CACVGAEAFF. CDR3 bases: TGTGCCTGTGTCGGCGCTGAAGCTTTCTTT. The chain links TRBV30 to TRBJ1-1; D is ambiguous. The CDR3 sequence is 10 residues long. Between the trimmed V and J ends, which lost 6 bases and 6 bases, there was a span of 8 bases. Germline V gives CDR1 GTSNPN, CDR2 SVGIG (reference sequence).

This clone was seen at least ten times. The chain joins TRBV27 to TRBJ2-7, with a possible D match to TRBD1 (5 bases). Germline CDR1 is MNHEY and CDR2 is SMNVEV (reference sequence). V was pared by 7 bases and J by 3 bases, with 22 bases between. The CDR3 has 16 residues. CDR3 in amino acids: CASNYRTSRIGYEQYF. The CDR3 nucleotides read TGTGCCAGCAATTATCGGACATCAAGGATAGGCTACGAGCAGTACTTC.

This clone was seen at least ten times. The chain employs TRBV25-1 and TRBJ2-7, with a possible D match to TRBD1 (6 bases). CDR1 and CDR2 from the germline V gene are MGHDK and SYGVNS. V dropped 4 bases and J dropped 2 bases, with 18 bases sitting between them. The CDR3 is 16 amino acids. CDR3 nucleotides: TGTGCCAGCAGTGCCACTCCCCCAGGGGCGCCCTACGAGCAGTACTTC. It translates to CASSATPPGAPYEQYF.

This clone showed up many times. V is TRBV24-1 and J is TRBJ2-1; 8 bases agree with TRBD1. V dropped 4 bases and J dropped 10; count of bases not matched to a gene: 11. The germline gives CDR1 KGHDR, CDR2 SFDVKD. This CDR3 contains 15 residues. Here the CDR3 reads CATSEGQGLSWEQFF. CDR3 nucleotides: TGTGCCACCAGTGAAGGACAGGGCCTGAGTTGGGAGCAGTTCTTC.

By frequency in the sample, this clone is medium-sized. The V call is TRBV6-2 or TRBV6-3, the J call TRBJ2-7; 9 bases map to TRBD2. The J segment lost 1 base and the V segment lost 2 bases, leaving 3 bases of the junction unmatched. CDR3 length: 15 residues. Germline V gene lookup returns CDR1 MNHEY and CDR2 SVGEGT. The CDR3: CASSYGTSTSYEQYF. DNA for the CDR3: TGTGCCAGCAGTTACGGGACTAGCACTTCCTACGAGCAGTACTTC.

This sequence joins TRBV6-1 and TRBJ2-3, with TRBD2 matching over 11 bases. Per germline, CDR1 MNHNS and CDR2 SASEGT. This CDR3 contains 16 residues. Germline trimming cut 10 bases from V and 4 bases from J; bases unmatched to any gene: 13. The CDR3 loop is CAIRSCTSGSPDTQYF. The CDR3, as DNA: TGTGCCATCAGATCCTGTACTAGCGGGAGCCCAGATACGCAGTATTTT.

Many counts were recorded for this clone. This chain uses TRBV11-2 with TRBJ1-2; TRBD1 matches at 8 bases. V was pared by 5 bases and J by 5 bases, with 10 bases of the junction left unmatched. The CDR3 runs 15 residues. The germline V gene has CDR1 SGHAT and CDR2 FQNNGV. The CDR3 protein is CASSRNRDRTYGYTF. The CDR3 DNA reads TGTGCCAGCAGCCGAAACCGGGACAGGACATATGGCTACACCTTC.

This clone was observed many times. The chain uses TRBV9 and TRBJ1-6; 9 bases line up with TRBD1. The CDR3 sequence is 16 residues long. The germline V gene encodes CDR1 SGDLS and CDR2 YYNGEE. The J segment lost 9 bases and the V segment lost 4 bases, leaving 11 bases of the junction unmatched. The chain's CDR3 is CASSNTRGQGRSPLHF. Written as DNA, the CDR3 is TGTGCCAGCAGCAACACCCGGGGACAGGGTCGTTCACCCCTCCACTTT.

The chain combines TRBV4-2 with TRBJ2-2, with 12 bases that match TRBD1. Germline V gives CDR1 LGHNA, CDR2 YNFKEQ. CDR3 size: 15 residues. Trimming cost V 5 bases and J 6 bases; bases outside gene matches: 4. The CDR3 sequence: CASSLGQGASGELFF. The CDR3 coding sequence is TGTGCCAGCAGCTTGGGACAGGGGGCGTCCGGGGAGCTGTTTTTT.

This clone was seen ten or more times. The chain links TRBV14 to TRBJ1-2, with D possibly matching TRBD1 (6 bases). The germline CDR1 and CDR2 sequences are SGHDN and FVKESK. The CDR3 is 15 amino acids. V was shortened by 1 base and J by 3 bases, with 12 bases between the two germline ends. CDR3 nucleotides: TGTGCCAGCAGCCAAGGCGGACAGAGCTACTATGGCTACACCTTC. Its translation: CASSQGGQSYYGYTF.

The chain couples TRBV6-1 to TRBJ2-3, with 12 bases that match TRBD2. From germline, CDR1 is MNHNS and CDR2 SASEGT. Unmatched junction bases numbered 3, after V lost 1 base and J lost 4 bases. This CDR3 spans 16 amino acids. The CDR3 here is CASSEELAGGPDTQYF. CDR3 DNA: TGTGCCAGCAGTGAAGAGCTAGCGGGGGGGCCAGATACGCAGTATTTT.

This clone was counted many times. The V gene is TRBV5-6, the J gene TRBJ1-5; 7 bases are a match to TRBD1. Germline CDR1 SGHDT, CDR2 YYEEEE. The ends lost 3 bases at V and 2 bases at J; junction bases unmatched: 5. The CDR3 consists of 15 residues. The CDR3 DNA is TGTGCCAGCAGCTGGGGGACAGAGGGCAATCAGCCCCAGCATTTT. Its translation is CASSWGTEGNQPQHF.

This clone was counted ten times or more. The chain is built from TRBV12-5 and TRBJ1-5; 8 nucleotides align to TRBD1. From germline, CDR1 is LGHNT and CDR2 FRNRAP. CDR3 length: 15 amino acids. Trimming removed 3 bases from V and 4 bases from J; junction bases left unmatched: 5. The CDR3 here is CASGFGQGGNQPQHF. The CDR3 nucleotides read TGTGCTAGTGGTTTCGGACAGGGAGGAAATCAGCCCCAGCATTTT.